This TCR beta chain was observed in a study of T cell responses to AZD1222 COVID-19 vaccine. Deletions cut 6 bases from V and 2 bases from J, with 10 bases between. CDR3 size: 14 residues. Germline CDR1 reads LNHDA; CDR2 reads SQIVND (reference sequence). TCRdb's table, derived via immunoSEQ multiplex PCR, lists solely in-frame clones and lacks some. The table lists under 150,000 clones, around 92% of them singletons. The chain joins TRBV19 to TRBJ2-2; no clear D gene. The source material was peripheral blood, sampled 28 days after the second AZD1222 dose. The TCR was taken from an adult who received the AZD1222 COVID-19 vaccine. The CDR3 region has the DNA TGTGCCAGTAGCCCGGGCCCTAACACCGGGGAGCTGTTTTTT. It translates to CASSPGPNTGELFF.